These 26 T cell receptor beta chains came from one sample sequenced in a study of T cells in tumors after PD-1 blockade. The data were produced by immunoSEQ multiplex PCR, yet TCRdb's version contains in-frame clones alone and is incomplete. The sample lists 60,000 to 75,000 clones, over 65% seen once, with 4.7% in the top ten. This material consisted of PBMCs, taken after anti-PD-1 treatment. The source is a human donor with basal cell carcinoma.

This chain links TRBV30 with TRBJ2-5; possibly TRBD1 for D (6 bases). V shed 4 bases and J shed 4 bases, with 22 bases lying between them. From germline, CDR1 is GTSNPN and CDR2 SVGIG (reference sequence). CDR3 length: 16 residues. CDR3 nucleotides: TGTGCCTGGAAAACCGCCAGGGGTTCGTGGGCAGAGACCCAGTACTTC. Its protein product is CAWKTARGSWAETQYF.

The genes are TRBV4-1 and TRBJ2-1; maybe TRBD1 (7 bases). Germline assignment: CDR1 MGHRA and CDR2 YSYEKL. The CDR3 is 13 amino acids. V was cut by 2 bases and J by 9 bases, with 11 bases left in between. In nucleotides, the CDR3 is TGCGCCAGCAGCCAACACCAGGGGGGTGAGCAGTTCTTC. Amino acids: CASSQHQGGEQFF.

This clone was seen only a few times. The CDR3 sequence: CASSPWSDEKLFF. CDR3 DNA sequence: TGTGCCAGCAGCCCATGGTCCGATGAAAAACTGTTTTTT. The chain links TRBV27 to TRBJ1-4; D not certain. With 6 bases removed from V and 6 bases from J, the gap between germline ends came to 11 bases. The V gene's germline CDR1 is MNHEY and CDR2 SMNVEV (reference sequence). CDR3 length: 13 amino acids.

This clone has a single count. J is TRBJ1-4 and V is TRBV5-1; D is possibly TRBD1 (5 bases). V was cut by 4 bases and J by 7 bases, with 17 bases left in between. Germline V gene lookup returns CDR1 SGHRS and CDR2 YFSETQ. CDR3 length: 15 residues. The CDR3 bases are TGCGCCAGCAGCCTCAACGTAGGGGAAGGTGAAAAACTGTTTTTT. Protein sequence: CASSLNVGEGEKLFF.

The chain combines TRBV14 with TRBJ2-3, with D perhaps given as TRBD1 or TRBD2 (6 bases each). The CDR3 sequence is 16 residues long. The germline V gene encodes CDR1 SGHDN and CDR2 FVKESK. V lost 4 bases and J lost 0, with 14 bases in between. The CDR3: CASSRKLGGSTDTQYF. The CDR3 DNA reads as TGTGCCAGCAGCCGAAAACTAGGGGGGAGCACAGATACGCAGTATTTT.

The chain couples TRBV3-1 (or the pseudogene TRBV3-2) to TRBJ2-5; 14 bases map to TRBD2. From germline, CDR1 is LGHDT and CDR2 YNNKEL (reference sequence). The CDR3 spans 18 residues. With 3 bases clipped from V and 1 base from J, the junction kept 7 bases outside the gene matches. This CDR3 is CASSQVGTSGGSQETQYF. DNA for the CDR3: TGTGCCAGCAGCCAGGTCGGGACTAGCGGGGGTTCCCAAGAGACCCAGTACTTC.

The CDR3 loop is CASSSSTGLNTEAFF. CDR3 nucleotides: TGTGCCAGCAGCTCGTCGACAGGGCTGAACACTGAAGCTTTCTTT. This chain links TRBV7-8 with TRBJ1-1, with 7 bases matching TRBD1. Germline V CDR1 and CDR2: SGHVS, FQNEAQ. Trimming cost V 4 bases and J 0 bases; bases outside gene matches: 5. The CDR3 length is 15 residues.

This sequence joins TRBV2 and TRBJ2-7; 12 nucleotides match TRBD2. In germline, CDR1 is SNHLY, CDR2 FYNNEI. Unmatched junction bases numbered 1, after V lost 5 bases and J lost 2 bases. CDR3 length: 14 residues. The CDR3 nucleotides are TGTGCCAGCAGTCTAGCGGGGGGGCCCTACGAGCAGTACTTC. It encodes CASSLAGGPYEQYF.

This chain uses TRBV15 with TRBJ2-5, with 12 bases that match TRBD1. Looked up from germline, CDR1 is LNHNV and CDR2 is YYDKDF (reference sequence). Trimming cost V 1 base and J 5 bases; bases outside gene matches: 5. This CDR3 is built from 16 residues. CDR3 in amino acids: CATSRVGTGGSETQYF. CDR3 coding DNA: TGTGCCACCAGCAGAGTTGGGACAGGGGGCAGCGAGACCCAGTACTTC.

The rearrangement uses TRBV12-3 or TRBV12-4 and TRBJ2-3; TRBD2 aligns across 9 bases. The CDR3 is 12 residues long. CDR3 in DNA: TGTGTGTCTAGCGGGGGCACAGATACGCAGTATTTT. It is translated as CVSSGGTDTQYF.

The chain employs TRBV6-5 and TRBJ2-2; tentatively, D is TRBD1 (5 bases). The CDR3 totals 12 residues. Germline V gives CDR1 MNHEY, CDR2 SVGAGI. Trimming left V 6 bases short and J 6 bases short, with 8 bases between. The CDR3 bases are TGTGCCAGCAGGACCAGGGCCGGGGAGCTGTTTTTT. It specifies CASRTRAGELFF.

The chain uses TRBV6-5 and TRBJ2-3; 8 positions agree with TRBD2. The germline V gene encodes CDR1 MNHEY and CDR2 SVGAGI. This CDR3 region has 14 residues. Trimming removed 5 bases from V and 6 bases from J; junction bases left unmatched: 7. The CDR3 DNA sequence: TGTGCCAGCAGTACGGGGGGGGGCTGGGATACGCAGTATTTT. This translates into CASSTGGGWDTQYF.

The chain combines TRBV7-2 with TRBJ1-4; 7 bases match TRBD1. CDR3 length equals 17 residues. The trim removed 4 bases at V and 8 bases at J, leaving 16 bases unmatched. CDR1 is SGHTA and CDR2 is FQGNSA in the germline V gene. CDR3 nucleotide sequence: TGTGCCAGCAGCTCAACAGGGGACACGCTCTTATCAGAAAAACTGTTTTTT. Protein sequence: CASSSTGDTLLSEKLFF.

This clone was detected a few times. V usage is TRBV2 and J usage is TRBJ2-3; D possibly matches TRBD1 or TRBD2 (5 bases each). The CDR3 loop spans 16 amino acids. The V end was cut by 5 bases, the J end by 0 bases, with 15 bases between. Germline CDR1 reads SNHLY; CDR2 reads FYNNEI. CDR3 nucleotide sequence: TGTGCCAGCAGTCCTTTAGGGACGGCGAGCACAGATACGCAGTATTTT. This gives the protein CASSPLGTASTDTQYF.

This clone turned up a few times. This sequence joins TRBV7-2 and TRBJ2-5; 11 bases align to TRBD2. The J segment lost 5 bases and the V segment lost 4 bases, leaving 6 bases of the junction unmatched. The CDR3 sequence is 15 residues long. Germline CDR1 SGHTA, CDR2 FQGNSA. CDR3 amino acids: CASSYSGGDYETQYF. CDR3 bases: TGTGCCAGCAGCTATAGCGGGGGGGATTATGAGACCCAGTACTTC.

The CDR3 is CASSSGGTRTEAFF. DNA of the CDR3: TGTGCCAGCAGCTCTGGCGGGACGCGCACTGAAGCTTTCTTT. The chain recombines TRBV6-5 with TRBJ1-1, with D maybe TRBD1 (5 bases). This CDR3 spans 14 amino acids. CDR1 and CDR2 (germline): MNHEY, SVGAGI. Trimming took off 6 bases at V and 4 bases at J, with 15 bases between the two ends.

This chain joins TRBV18 and TRBJ1-5; no firm D call. V shed 2 bases and J shed 3 bases, with 11 bases lying between them. CDR3 length: 15 amino acids. Germline CDR1 is KGHSH and CDR2 is LQKENI. In nucleotides, the CDR3 is TGTGCCAGCTCACCATGGGCTGACCCCAATCAGCCCCAGCATTTT. Its protein is CASSPWADPNQPQHF.

V and J are TRBV30 and TRBJ1-5; TRBD1 matches at 7 bases. CDR1 is GTSNPN, CDR2 SVGIG, per germline (reference sequence). With V trimmed by 1 base and J by 2 bases, 8 bases remained unmatched. This CDR3 contains 16 residues. The CDR3 region has the DNA TGTGCCTGGAGTGCAGGGGGAGGGACAGGCAATCAGCCCCAGCATTTT. Amino acid sequence: CAWSAGGGTGNQPQHF.

This clone came up a few times. The chain couples TRBV11-3 to TRBJ2-1, with D uncertain. V was shortened by 1 base and J by 3 bases, with 4 bases between the two germline ends. This CDR3 contains 13 residues. Germline CDR1 reads SGHNT; CDR2 reads YENEEA. The CDR3 DNA reads as TGTGCCAGCAGCTTAGCTAGCTACAATGAGCAGTTCTTC. Residues: CASSLASYNEQFF.

This clone was seen more than once but under ten times. This chain links TRBV6-6 with TRBJ1-2; D perhaps matches TRBD1 (6 bases). Germline V gene sequence: CDR1 MNHNY, CDR2 SVGAGI (reference sequence). CDR3 length: 13 amino acids. V lost 2 bases to trimming and J lost 8 bases, with 12 bases between them. The CDR3 region has the DNA TGTGCCAGCAGTTACACGGGGGCAGGAGGCTACACCTTC. Its protein is CASSYTGAGGYTF.

This clone came up a few times. This chain links TRBV19 with TRBJ1-5; D gene unclear. This CDR3 spans 14 amino acids. V lost 2 bases and J 5 bases, leaving 10 bases between the germline ends. CDR1 is LNHDA and CDR2 is SQIVND in the germline V gene (reference sequence). The CDR3 sequence is CASSIRGKDQPQHF. The CDR3 DNA sequence: TGTGCCAGTAGTATAAGAGGGAAGGATCAGCCCCAGCATTTT.

This clone was seen only a few times. The genes are TRBV6-5 and TRBJ2-5; the match to TRBD2 covers 8 bases. Germline V CDR1 and CDR2: MNHEY, SVGAGI. The CDR3 contains 15 residues. With V trimmed by 8 bases and J by 6 bases, 14 bases remained unmatched. CDR3 sequence: CASAEALAVVKTQYF. CDR3 nucleotides: TGTGCCAGCGCCGAGGCACTAGCGGTAGTAAAGACCCAGTACTTC.

This sequence joins TRBV10-3 and TRBJ1-1, with D maybe TRBD1 (5 bases). V was cut by 3 bases and J by 7 bases, with 15 bases left in between. Germline V gives CDR1 ENHRY, CDR2 SYGVKD. The CDR3 has 14 residues. CDR3 in amino acids: CAISDIRGTDEAFF. In nucleotides, the CDR3 is TGTGCCATCAGTGACATCCGTGGGACGGATGAAGCTTTCTTT.

The J gene is TRBJ2-7, the V gene TRBV11-1, with TRBD2 matching 9 bases. This CDR3 region has 15 residues. V shed 4 bases, J shed 4 bases, and the junction held 8 bases outside the gene matches. Germline CDR1 is SGHAT and CDR2 is FQDESV (reference sequence). Here the CDR3 reads CASSYERGDLYEQYF. The CDR3 bases are TGTGCCAGCAGCTACGAGCGGGGGGATTTGTACGAGCAGTACTTC.

The rearrangement links TRBV24-1 to TRBJ2-3; D may correspond to TRBD1 or TRBD2 (6 bases each). Germline CDR1 and CDR2: KGHDR and SFDVKD. This CDR3 has 16 residues. Trimming removed 1 base at V and 2 bases at J, with 12 bases between. DNA of the CDR3: TGTGCCACCAGTGATTTCGGGGGCCACACCACAGATACGCAGTATTTT. Amino acids: CATSDFGGHTTDTQYF.

V and J are TRBV6-5 and TRBJ1-6; 8 nucleotides match TRBD1. The CDR3 extends over 14 amino acids. The trim removed 6 bases at V and 7 bases at J, leaving 5 bases unmatched. The germline V gene encodes CDR1 MNHEY and CDR2 SVGAGI. DNA of the CDR3: TGTGCCAGCAGCACGGGACAGGTCAATTCACCCCTCCACTTT. Amino acid sequence: CASSTGQVNSPLHF.